The clone carrying this T cell receptor beta chain has more than one count but fewer than ten. In the source study's methods: Nucleated cell counts were estimated from reference gene primer amplification. Profiled with immunoSEQ multiplex PCR; TCRdb holds only in-frame clones, not every one. V, J and clone size are those of that table, while D and trimming were read from the DNA. Of fewer than 300,000 clones listed, 80% to 90% were seen once; the top ten hold around 0.84%. This sample was taken from a study of blood T cell repertoires in COVID-19. Study context: Donors in the United States, Italy and Spain gave samples during acute or convalescent COVID-19.

Deletions cut 2 bases from V and 4 bases from J, with 12 bases between. This CDR3 is built from 14 residues. Looked up from germline, CDR1 is KGHSY and CDR2 is FQNENV. Source material: peripheral blood. The receptor was derived from a young man with acute or convalescent COVID-19. This chain uses TRBV16 with TRBJ2-7, with a weak D call TRBD1 (6 bases). Written as DNA, the CDR3 is TGTGCCAGCAGCCAAACGTCGCAGGGGTACGAGCAGTACTTC. This translates into CASSQTSQGYEQYF.